This TCR beta chain was sequenced for a study of blood T cell repertoires in COVID-19 (dated by TCRdb to 2018 to 2021). Context from the whole study: The collaborator samples originated in the United States, Italy and Spain and spanned the acute and convalescent phases of COVID-19. The material from the prospective study consisted of cDNA or gDNA derived from T cells, B-cell-depleted T cells, or PBMCs. Deeply sampled blood TCRbeta repertoires from subjects exposed to, actively infected with, or recovered from COVID-19 were included in the dataset. HLA class I and class II types, where available, came from metadata supplied by the sample provider rather than from assay-based typing. A freely available public database, intended as a resource for researchers studying the immune response to SARS-CoV-2, is where the repertoires were released. The sample metadata nearly always contained a de-identified subject ID, COVID-19 status, age in years and sex. The samples were drawn from two sources: the first 160 participants of the ongoing ImmuneRACE study, and about 1,300 subjects contributed by 6 global collaborators.

Via the germline V gene (reference sequence), CDR1 is GTSNPN and CDR2 SVGIG. V is cut by 8 bases and J by 2 bases, and the space between the germline ends is 10 bases. The CDR3 goes from the cysteine to the phenylalanine over 12 residues. The entry retains the CDR3 DNA only, 36 bases that are in frame from base 1. TCRbeta CDR3 regions were amplified from genomic DNA using the immunoSEQ Assay, a bias-controlled multiplex PCR. The study's processing was this. The number of nucleated cells in each sample was estimated from the amplification of reference gene primers within the assay. To quantify the absolute abundance of each unique TCRbeta CDR3 rearrangement, sequence reads were collapsed and filtered. For each sample, productive Simpson clonality was calculated as the square root of Simpson's diversity index over productive rearrangements. In TCRdb, the immuneACCESS table is reduced to in-frame sequences with V and J assigned. These tables do not hold every clone; where another copy was compared, an unresolved V gene accounts for under half, and the others remain unexplained. The V and J calls and clone size are taken from that table; D and trimming were inferred from the DNA. Across this sample there are about 190,000 clones, with approximately 86% seen only once. The ten largest account for about 1.1% of the sample.

About this clone: The antigen it recognizes is unknown. The sample holds no much larger clone one base away, and base qualities are not on file.

The paper as a whole reports these results and caveats: The amount of clinical and demographic metadata varied by source and participant and was provided uncurated.

Collaborating institutions collected whole blood in K2EDTA tubes following their own protocols. Collaborator samples were shipped for TCRbeta analysis as frozen whole blood, isolated PBMCs, or DNA extracted from either sample type. The sample was peripheral blood. This chain joins TRBV30 to TRBJ2-1, with the identity of the D gene unclear. The receptor comes from a young man with acute or convalescent COVID-19. The CDR3 loop reads CAGHRAYNEQFF. The nucleotides read TGTGCCGGCCACCGGGCCTACAATGAGCAGTTCTTC.